This TCR beta chain was found in a study of blood T cells in healthy people across ages. The V gene end was trimmed by 6 bases and the J gene end by 4 bases; junction bases not matched to a gene: 8. Germline CDR1 and CDR2: SQVTM and ANQGSEA. The CDR3 sequence is 14 residues long. Primers used in a second PCR of about 7 to 11 cycles were a sample-barcoded 5' primer and a J-beta primer mix. Each cDNA was tagged by a template-switch adaptor containing 12 random nucleotides. Each sample provided no less than 2.5 million CDR3-containing paired-end reads. Each CDR3 protein is one row after TCRdb ran MiXCR on the 5' RACE reads. The sample records some 900,000 distinct CDR3 sequences, roughly 26% being singletons. As concerns this clonotype: Its cognate antigen is unknown.

Samples had at least 7 million PBMCs isolated from them. Whole-study results and caveats: Roughly linear age-related decline in beta diversity appeared, significant by age 40.

What was sequenced was blood. This chain joins TRBV29-1 and TRBJ2-1; 8 bases fit TRBD1. The TCR comes from a woman of 80 years or more in good health. The CDR3 bases are TGCAGCGTACTCGGACAGGGTCAGTACAATGAGCAGTTCTTC. This codes for CSVLGQGQYNEQFF.